The 10 T cell receptor beta chains below come from one sample, sequenced in a study of cytomegalovirus exposure and HLA in healthy donors. Libraries were prepared by immunoSEQ multiplex PCR; TCRdb keeps only in-frame clonotypes and omits some of them. The table records some 140,000 clones, roughly nine tenths of them present only once. The specimen sequenced was PBMCs. Receptors were obtained from a man aged 18 to 30 in good health and CMV-seronegative.

The chain combines TRBV2 with TRBJ1-4; a possible D gene is TRBD1 (6 bases). CDR3 length equals 14 residues. The germline V gene encodes CDR1 SNHLY and CDR2 FYNNEI. The ends were cut back, 6 bases at V and 6 bases at J, with 14 bases in the middle. The CDR3 DNA sequence: TGTGCCAGCAGGGAGACAGGACGTTATGAAAAACTGTTTTTT. It is translated as CASRETGRYEKLFF. The full variable domain, completed using reference TRBV2 and TRBJ1-4, is EPEVTQTPSHQVTQMGQEVILRCVPISNHLYFYWYRQILGQKVEFLVSFYNNEISEKSEIFDDQFSVERPDGSNFTLKIRSTKLEDSAMYFCASRETGRYEKLFFGSGTQLSVL.

The rearrangement links TRBV4-2 to TRBJ2-7; D is unclear. Trimming took off 0 bases at V and 3 bases at J, with 9 bases between the two ends. The CDR3 is 14 amino acids. From germline, CDR1 is LGHNA and CDR2 YNFKEQ. The CDR3 bases are TGTGCCAGCAGCCAAGATCTGGCAGACTACGAGCAGTACTTC. Encoded protein: CASSQDLADYEQYF.

The rearrangement links TRBV19 to TRBJ2-1; no clear D gene. The CDR3 runs to 11 residues. Between the trimmed V and J ends, which lost 1 base and 10 bases, there was a span of 5 bases. CDR1 and CDR2 (germline): LNHDA, SQIVND (reference sequence). CDR3 nucleotide sequence: TGTGCCAGTAGTATAGCACGGGAGCAGTTCTTC. Amino acids: CASSIAREQFF.

This clone occurred a few times. This rearrangement joins TRBV19 to TRBJ1-2, with a possible D match to TRBD1 (5 bases). The CDR3 runs to 12 residues. The V gene's germline CDR1 is LNHDA and CDR2 SQIVND (reference sequence). V lost 6 bases and J lost 6, with 11 bases in between. The CDR3 region has the DNA TGTGCCAGTAGGGAACAGGCCCATGGCTACACCTTC. Amino acid sequence: CASREQAHGYTF.

This chain joins TRBV6-1 and TRBJ1-2; tentative D call: TRBD1 (6 bases). Trimming cost V 0 bases and J 2 bases, with 10 bases left between them. Germline V CDR1 and CDR2: MNHNS, SASEGT. CDR3 length equals 15 residues. The CDR3 nucleotides read TGTGCCAGCAGTGAAGCCTGGGGGCGAAACTATGGCTACACCTTC. The encoded protein is CASSEAWGRNYGYTF.

The chain couples TRBV27 to TRBJ1-2, with 9 bases fitting TRBD1. V gave up 5 bases and J gave up 4 bases; unmatched junction bases: 14. In germline, CDR1 is MNHEY, CDR2 SMNVEV (reference sequence). The CDR3 spans 17 residues. The CDR3 coding sequence is TGTGCCAGCAGTCCCGACCTCAACAGGGGGCGAGGCTATGGCTACACCTTC. Its protein is CASSPDLNRGRGYGYTF.

Regarding this clone: Other DNA sequences of this sample code for an identical CDR3. This rearrangement joins TRBV27 to TRBJ2-7; 12 nucleotides match TRBD2. The ends lost 5 bases at V and 2 bases at J; junction bases unmatched: 4. The germline V gene has CDR1 MNHEY and CDR2 SMNVEV (reference sequence). CDR3 length: 15 residues. This CDR3 is CASSPLAGGPYEQYF. The CDR3, as DNA: TGTGCCAGCAGTCCTCTAGCGGGGGGGCCCTACGAGCAGTACTTC.

The rearrangement links TRBV27 to TRBJ1-4, with D uncertain. CDR1 and CDR2 (germline): MNHEY, SMNVEV (reference sequence). There are 12 residues in the CDR3. V lost 5 bases to trimming and J lost 6 bases, with 7 bases between them. The CDR3 region has the DNA TGTGCCAGCAGTGACTTAGATGAAAAACTGTTTTTT. This encodes CASSDLDEKLFF.

V usage is TRBV7-9 and J usage is TRBJ1-1; D perhaps matches TRBD1 (6 bases). Per germline, CDR1 SEHNR and CDR2 FQNEAQ (reference sequence). The CDR3 consists of 15 residues. The ends were cut back, 4 bases at V and 6 bases at J, with 18 bases in the middle. The CDR3 sequence: CASSSLYTGLSEAFF. CDR3 nucleotide sequence: TGTGCCAGCAGCTCCTTGTATACAGGGCTTTCTGAAGCTTTCTTT.

CDR3 loop: CASNRAGATGELFF. In DNA form, the CDR3 reads TGTGCCAGTAATCGAGCGGGTGCCACCGGGGAGCTGTTTTTT. The gene calls are TRBV19 and TRBJ2-2; D might be TRBD2 (6 bases). This CDR3 contains 14 residues. Looked up from germline, CDR1 is LNHDA and CDR2 is SQIVND (reference sequence). V lost 7 bases, J lost 4 bases, and 13 bases lay in between.